This T cell receptor (beta chain) was profiled in a study of blood T cell repertoires in COVID-19. Study-level background: Whether acute or convalescent, the COVID-19 samples came from the United States, Italy and Spain. The cDNA or gDNA used as material had been derived from T cells, B-cell-depleted T cells, or PBMCs.

Authors' processing steps: Researchers report that nucleated cell counts were estimated from reference gene primer amplification. Method: immunoSEQ multiplex PCR; TCRdb's copy keeps in-frame clones and lacks some. V and J calls and clone size are given by that table; D and trimming were obtained from the DNA. The sample has some 130,000 clones, 80% to 85% seen once. From germline, CDR1 is LGHDT and CDR2 YNNKEL (reference sequence). V lost 2 bases to trimming and J lost 10 bases; unmatched junction nucleotides: 7. The length of the CDR3 is 14 residues. The chain recombines TRBV3-1 (or the pseudogene TRBV3-2) with TRBJ1-1, with 10 bases that match TRBD1. This TCR derives from a middle-aged man with acute COVID-19. Sequenced sample: PBMCs or T cells enriched from blood (not recorded which). The CDR3 DNA sequence: TGTGCCAGCAGCCAACGGACAGGGGGTGAGGTAGCTTTCTTT. Translation gives CASSQRTGGEVAFF.